Listed below are T cell receptor beta chains from one sample, sequenced in a study of blood T cell repertoires in COVID-19. Some clones are missing from TCRdb's copy, which holds only in-frame ones; the method was immunoSEQ multiplex PCR. Of around 91,000 clones listed, over 75% were seen once; the top ten hold approximately 13%. Material for sequencing was peripheral blood. These receptors were taken from a human donor in a cohort sampled during active COVID-19. The CDR3 runs from the conserved cysteine through the conserved F or W. The D gene is left open where the match is weak. Not every row has a clone size; where given, it reads once, few, many or a size class.

J	D	V	size	CDR3	DNA
TRBJ1-5	.	TRBV20-1	.	CSASTRTPNQPQHF	TGCAGTGCTAGTACCAGGACACCCAATCAGCCCCAGCATTTT
TRBJ2-7	.	TRBV5-6	medium-sized	CASSLLLAPREQYF	TGTGCCAGCAGCTTGCTACTAGCTCCCCGTGAGCAGTACTTC
TRBJ1-5	TRBD1	TRBV5-1	.	CASSVGQGSNQPQHF	TGCGCCAGCAGCGTGGGACAGGGTAGCAATCAGCCCCAGCATTTT
TRBJ2-7	TRBD2	TRBV27	few	CASSLTSSGSYEQYF	TGTGCCAGCAGTTTAACGTCTAGCGGGAGCTACGAGCAGTACTTC
TRBJ2-7	.	TRBV5-4	.	CASSENPGSYEQYF	TGTGCCAGCAGCGAAAATCCGGGGAGCTACGAGCAGTACTTC
TRBJ2-2	.	TRBV27	.	CATRLVRNTGELFF	TGTGCCACCCGACTGGTCCGGAATACCGGGGAGCTGTTTTTT
TRBJ2-7	TRBD1	TRBV6-5	.	CASSYGQEAYEQYF	TGTGCCAGCAGTTACGGACAGGAGGCCTACGAGCAGTACTTC
TRBJ2-5	TRBD1	TRBV6-5	.	CASNPEGALETQYF	TGTGCCAGCAACCCCGAGGGGGCATTGGAGACCCAGTACTTC
TRBJ2-7	.	TRBV5-4	.	CASSLGRRGGYEQYF	TGTGCCAGCAGCTTGGGGCGCAGGGGCGGCTACGAGCAGTACTTC
TRBJ2-7	TRBD1	TRBV27	.	CASSFRPGQGAYEQYF	TGTGCCAGCAGTTTCCGACCAGGGCAGGGGGCTTACGAGCAGTACTTC
TRBJ2-7	.	TRBV10-1	.	CASSELGRPRGEQYF	TGCGCCAGCAGCGAACTAGGGCGGCCGCGGGGCGAGCAGTACTTC
TRBJ2-1	TRBD2	TRBV6-5	.	CASTRELAGNEQFF	TGTGCCAGCACGCGCGAGCTAGCGGGGAATGAGCAGTTCTTC
TRBJ2-7	.	TRBV27	once	CASSLQGPPYEQYF	TGTGCCAGCAGTTTACAGGGGCCCCCCTACGAGCAGTACTTC
TRBJ1-5	.	TRBV4-3	few	CASSAPQNAGAGSNQPQHF	TGCGCCAGCAGCGCCCCCCAGAACGCGGGGGCAGGGAGCAATCAGCCCCAGCATTTT
TRBJ2-1	TRBD2	TRBV5-1	once	CASSLARGAYNEQFF	TGCGCCAGCAGCTTGGCTCGGGGGGCCTACAATGAGCAGTTCTTC
TRBJ2-7	TRBD2	TRBV15	.	CATSPSGGHSYEQYF	TGTGCCACCAGCCCTAGCGGGGGCCACTCCTACGAGCAGTACTTC
TRBJ2-3	.	TRBV5-5	.	CASSSGTDTQYF	TGTGCCAGCAGCTCCGGCACAGATACGCAGTATTTT
TRBJ2-5	TRBD2	TRBV5-1	.	CASSWGLAGGQETQYF	TGCGCCAGCAGCTGGGGACTAGCGGGGGGCCAAGAGACCCAGTACTTC
TRBJ1-1	.	TRBV19	once	CASSGGEGWKTEAFF	TGTGCCAGTAGTGGAGGGGAGGGGTGGAAGACTGAAGCTTTCTTT
TRBJ1-4	TRBD1	TRBV6-5	few	CASSYSGQGWEKLFF	TGTGCCAGCAGTTACTCCGGACAGGGTTGGGAAAAACTGTTTTTT
TRBJ1-1	.	TRBV7-9	.	CASSLGVEQPEAFF	TGTGCCAGCAGCTTAGGGGTGGAACAGCCTGAAGCTTTCTTT
TRBJ1-5	.	TRBV4-2	few	CASSQAGISQPQHF	TGTGCCAGCAGCCAAGCAGGAATCAGTCAGCCCCAGCATTTT
TRBJ2-1	TRBD2	TRBV5-1	.	CASILEPLAEHNEQFF	TGCGCCAGCATTCTCGAACCACTAGCGGAGCACAATGAGCAGTTCTTC
TRBJ1-4	TRBD1	TRBV5-4	.	CASSGGTARNEKLFF	TGTGCCAGCAGCGGGGGGACAGCCCGTAATGAAAAACTGTTTTTT
TRBJ2-1	.	TRBV24-1	.	CATSAGGGWSSYNEQFF	TGTGCCACCAGTGCCGGTGGGGGGTGGAGCTCCTACAATGAGCAGTTCTTC
TRBJ2-7	TRBD2	TRBV5-1	.	CASSLPREGFYEQYF	TGCGCCAGCAGCTTGCCGAGGGAGGGGTTCTACGAGCAGTACTTC
TRBJ2-1	.	TRBV19	.	CASSISEGRNEQFF	TGTGCCAGTAGTATAAGCGAAGGGAGGAATGAGCAGTTCTTC
TRBJ2-1	TRBD1	TRBV9	.	CASSGLGDRVYNEQFF	TGTGCCAGCAGTGGCCTCGGGGACAGGGTCTACAATGAGCAGTTCTTC
TRBJ2-7	TRBD1	TRBV2	.	CASGTGTFYEQYF	TGTGCCAGCGGGACAGGGACCTTCTACGAGCAGTACTTC
TRBJ1-1	.	TRBV7-8	once	CASSLGEGAGVNTEAFF	TGTGCCAGCAGCTTAGGGGAAGGGGCTGGGGTGAACACTGAAGCTTTCTTT
TRBJ1-1	TRBD1	TRBV5-1	.	CASSLEGGIVGTEAFF	TGCGCCAGCAGCTTGGAAGGGGGCATTGTGGGAACTGAAGCTTTCTTT
TRBJ2-7	.	TRBV4-3	.	CASSQDQGLNEQYF	TGCGCCAGCAGCCAAGATCAGGGGCTGAACGAGCAGTACTTC
TRBJ2-3	.	TRBV7-9	.	CASSPPLGSGSTDTQYF	TGTGCCAGCAGCCCGCCTCTAGGGAGCGGGAGCACAGATACGCAGTATTTT
TRBJ2-2	.	TRBV29-1	.	CSVYRANTGELFF	TGCAGCGTCTACCGCGCGAACACCGGGGAGCTGTTTTTT
TRBJ1-1	.	TRBV9	.	CASSVHGGDTEAFF	TGTGCCAGCAGCGTGCACGGAGGGGACACTGAAGCTTTCTTT
TRBJ1-5	.	TRBV5-6	.	CASSLDGYSNQPQHF	TGTGCCAGCAGCTTGGACGGGTATAGCAATCAGCCCCAGCATTTT
TRBJ1-6	.	TRBV4-3	medium-sized	CASSQDLTGWNSPLHF	TGCGCCAGCAGCCAAGATCTCACAGGGTGGAATTCACCCCTCCACTTT
TRBJ2-3	TRBD2	TRBV9	.	CASSVGGSGGSTDTQYF	TGTGCCAGCAGCGTAGGGGGTAGCGGGGGTAGCACAGATACGCAGTATTTT
TRBJ2-2	.	TRBV6-5	.	CASSRDSNTGELFF	TGTGCCAGCAGCCGGGACTCGAACACCGGGGAGCTGTTTTTT
TRBJ2-6	TRBD1	TRBV2	.	CASSRDRVPLGANVLTF	TGTGCCAGCAGCCGGGACAGGGTACCTTTAGGGGCCAACGTCCTGACTTTC
TRBJ1-3	.	TRBV19	.	CASSTSGNTIYF	TGTGCCAGTAGTACATCCGGAAACACCATATATTTT
TRBJ2-7	TRBD1	TRBV2	.	CASKFQGAGYEQYF	TGTGCCAGCAAATTCCAGGGGGCCGGATACGAGCAGTACTTC
TRBJ1-3	.	TRBV18	few	CASSPTATGNTIYF	TGTGCCAGCTCTCCCACAGCTACTGGAAACACCATATATTTT
TRBJ2-7	TRBD1	TRBV5-1	.	CASSLARQGADEQYF	TGCGCCAGCAGCTTGGCAAGACAGGGTGCCGACGAGCAGTACTTC
TRBJ1-4	TRBD1	TRBV2	.	CASDHYTGGFEKLFF	TGTGCCAGCGACCATTACACAGGGGGCTTTGAAAAACTGTTTTTT
TRBJ2-3	.	TRBV5-1	.	CASSLASVSTDTQYF	TGCGCCAGCAGCTTGGCCAGCGTTAGCACAGATACGCAGTATTTT
TRBJ1-6	.	TRBV28	.	CASSSRGAGYNSPLHF	TGTGCCAGCAGTTCGCGGGGGGCTGGTTATAATTCACCCCTCCACTTT
TRBJ2-7	TRBD1	TRBV10-3	.	CAIMGTGSSYEQYF	TGTGCCATCATGGGGACAGGGAGCTCCTACGAGCAGTACTTC
TRBJ1-1	TRBD1	TRBV6-5	.	CASSRTGNTEAFF	TGTGCCAGCAGTAGGACAGGGAACACTGAAGCTTTCTTT